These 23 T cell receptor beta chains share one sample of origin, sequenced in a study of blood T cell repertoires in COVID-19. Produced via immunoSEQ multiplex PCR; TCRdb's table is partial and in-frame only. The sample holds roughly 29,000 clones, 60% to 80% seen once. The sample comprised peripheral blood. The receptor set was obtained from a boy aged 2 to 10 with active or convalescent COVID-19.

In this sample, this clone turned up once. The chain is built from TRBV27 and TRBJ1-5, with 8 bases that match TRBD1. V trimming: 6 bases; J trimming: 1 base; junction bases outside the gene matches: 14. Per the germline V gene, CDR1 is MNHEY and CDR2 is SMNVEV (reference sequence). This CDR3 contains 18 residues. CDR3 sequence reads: CASRFRGGQGVSNQPQHF. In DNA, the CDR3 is TGTGCCAGCAGATTCCGAGGAGGACAGGGCGTAAGCAATCAGCCCCAGCATTTT.

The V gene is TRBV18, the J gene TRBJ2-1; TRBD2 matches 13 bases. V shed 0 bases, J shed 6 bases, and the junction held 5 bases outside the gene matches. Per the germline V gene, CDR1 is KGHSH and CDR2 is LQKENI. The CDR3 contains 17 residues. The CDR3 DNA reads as TGTGCCAGCTCACCACCGGGGGGACTAGCGGGAAGCAATGAGCAGTTCTTC. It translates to CASSPPGGLAGSNEQFF.

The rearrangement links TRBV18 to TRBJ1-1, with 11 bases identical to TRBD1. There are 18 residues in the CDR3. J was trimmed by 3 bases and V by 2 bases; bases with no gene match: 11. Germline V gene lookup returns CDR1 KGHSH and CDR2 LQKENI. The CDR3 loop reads CASSPSLGQGVYDTEAFF. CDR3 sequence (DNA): TGTGCCAGCTCACCATCACTGGGACAGGGGGTTTACGACACTGAAGCTTTCTTT.

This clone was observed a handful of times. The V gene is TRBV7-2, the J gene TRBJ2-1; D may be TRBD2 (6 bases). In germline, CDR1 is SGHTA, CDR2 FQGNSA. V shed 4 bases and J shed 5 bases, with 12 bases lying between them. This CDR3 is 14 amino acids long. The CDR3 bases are TGTGCCAGCAGCTCAGGAGGGAACCACAATGAGCAGTTCTTC. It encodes CASSSGGNHNEQFF.

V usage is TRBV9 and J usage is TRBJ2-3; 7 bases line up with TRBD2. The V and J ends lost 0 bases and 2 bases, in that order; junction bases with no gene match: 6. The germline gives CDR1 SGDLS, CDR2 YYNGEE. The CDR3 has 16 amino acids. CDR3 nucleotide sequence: TGTGCCAGCAGCGTAGACTCTAGCGGACTCACAGATACGCAGTATTTT. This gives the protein CASSVDSSGLTDTQYF. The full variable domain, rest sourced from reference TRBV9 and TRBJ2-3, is DSGVTQTPKHLITATGQRVTLRCSPRSGDLSVYWYQQSLDQGLQFLIQYYNGEERAKGNILERFSAQQFPDLHSELNLSSLELGDSALYFCASSVDSSGLTDTQYFGPGTRLTVL.

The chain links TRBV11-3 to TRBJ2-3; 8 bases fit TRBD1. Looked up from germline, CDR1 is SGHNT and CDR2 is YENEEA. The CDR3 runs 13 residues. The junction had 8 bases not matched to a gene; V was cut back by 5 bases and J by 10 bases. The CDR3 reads CASSLTGERAQYF. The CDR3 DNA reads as TGTGCCAGCAGCCTGACAGGGGAAAGAGCGCAGTATTTT. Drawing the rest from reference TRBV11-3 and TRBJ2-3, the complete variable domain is EAGVVQSPRYKIIEKKQPVAFWCNPISGHNTLYWYLQNLGQGPELLIRYENEEAVDDSQLPKDRFSAERLKGVDSTLKIQPAELGDSAVYLCASSLTGERAQYFGPGTRLTVL.

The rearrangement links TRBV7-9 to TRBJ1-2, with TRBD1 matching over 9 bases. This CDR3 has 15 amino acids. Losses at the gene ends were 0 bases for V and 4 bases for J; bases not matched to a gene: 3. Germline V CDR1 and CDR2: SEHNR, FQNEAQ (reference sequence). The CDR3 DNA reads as TGTGCCAGCAGCTTAGCGGGACAGGGATTCTATGGCTACACCTTC. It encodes CASSLAGQGFYGYTF.

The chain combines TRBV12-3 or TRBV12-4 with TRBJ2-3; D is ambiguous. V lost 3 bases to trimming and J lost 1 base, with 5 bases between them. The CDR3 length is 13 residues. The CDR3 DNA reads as TGTGCCAGCAGTTTTCGGGGCACAGATACGCAGTATTTT. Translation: CASSFRGTDTQYF.

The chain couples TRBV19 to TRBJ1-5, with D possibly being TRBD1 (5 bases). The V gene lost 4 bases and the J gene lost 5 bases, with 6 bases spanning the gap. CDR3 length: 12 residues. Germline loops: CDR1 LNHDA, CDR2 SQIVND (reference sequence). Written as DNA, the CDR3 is TGTGCCAGTAGTAGGGGGGATCAGCCCCAGCATTTT. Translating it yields CASSRGDQPQHF.

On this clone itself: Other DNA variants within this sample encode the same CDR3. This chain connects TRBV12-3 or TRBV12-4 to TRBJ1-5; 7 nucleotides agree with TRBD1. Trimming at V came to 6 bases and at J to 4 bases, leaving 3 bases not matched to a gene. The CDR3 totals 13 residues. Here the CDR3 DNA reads TGTGCCAGCAGATCGACAGGGAATCAGCCCCAGCATTTT. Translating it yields CASRSTGNQPQHF.

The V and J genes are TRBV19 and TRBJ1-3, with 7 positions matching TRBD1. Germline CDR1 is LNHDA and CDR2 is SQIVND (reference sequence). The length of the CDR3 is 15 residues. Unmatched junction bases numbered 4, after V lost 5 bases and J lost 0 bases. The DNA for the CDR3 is TGTGCCAGTAGTTCCGGGACAGCCTCTGGAAACACCATATATTTT. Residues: CASSSGTASGNTIYF.

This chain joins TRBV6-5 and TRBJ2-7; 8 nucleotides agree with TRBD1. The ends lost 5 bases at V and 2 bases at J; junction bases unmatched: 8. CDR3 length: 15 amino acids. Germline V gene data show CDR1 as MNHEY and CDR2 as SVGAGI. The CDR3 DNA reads TGTGCCAGCAGTCCCGCTTGGACAGGGACCTACGAGCAGTACTTC. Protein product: CASSPAWTGTYEQYF.

DNA of the CDR3: TGTGCCAGCAGAAGATGGGGACAGGGGGACTATGGCTACACCTTC. Its protein product is CASRRWGQGDYGYTF. The chain uses TRBV6-5 and TRBJ1-2; 11 nucleotides match TRBD1. After removal of 6 bases from V and 3 bases from J, the junction contained 6 bases not matched to a gene. The CDR3 length is 15 residues. Germline V lookup: CDR1 MNHEY, CDR2 SVGAGI.

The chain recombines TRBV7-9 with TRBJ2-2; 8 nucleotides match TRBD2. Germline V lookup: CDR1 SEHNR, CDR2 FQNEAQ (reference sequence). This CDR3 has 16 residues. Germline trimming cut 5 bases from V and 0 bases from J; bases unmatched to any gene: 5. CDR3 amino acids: CASSGGGGTNTGELFF. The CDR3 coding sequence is TGTGCCAGCAGCGGGGGCGGGGGGACGAACACCGGGGAGCTGTTTTTT.

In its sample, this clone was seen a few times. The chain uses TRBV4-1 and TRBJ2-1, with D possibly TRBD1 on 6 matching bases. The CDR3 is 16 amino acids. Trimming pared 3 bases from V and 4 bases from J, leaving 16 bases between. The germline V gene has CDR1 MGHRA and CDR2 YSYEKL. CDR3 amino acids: CASSHQTGLTYNEQFF. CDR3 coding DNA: TGCGCCAGCAGCCACCAAACAGGGTTGACGTACAATGAGCAGTTCTTC.

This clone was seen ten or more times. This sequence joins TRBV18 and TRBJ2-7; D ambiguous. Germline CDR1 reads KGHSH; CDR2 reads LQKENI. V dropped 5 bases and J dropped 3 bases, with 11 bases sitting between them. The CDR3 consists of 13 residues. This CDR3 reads CASSASSVYEQYF. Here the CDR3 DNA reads TGTGCCAGCTCAGCGTCTTCCGTCTACGAGCAGTACTTC. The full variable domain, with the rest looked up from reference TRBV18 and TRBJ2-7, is NAGVMQNPRHLVRRRGQEARLRCSPMKGHSHVYWYRQLPEEGLKFMVYLQKENIIDESGMPKERFSAEFPKEGPSILRIQQVVRGDSAAYFCASSASSVYEQYFGPGTRLTVT.

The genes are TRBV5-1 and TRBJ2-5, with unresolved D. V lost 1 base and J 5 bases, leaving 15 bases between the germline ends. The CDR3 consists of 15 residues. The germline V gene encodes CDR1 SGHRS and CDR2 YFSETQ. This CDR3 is CASSLNPRSGETQYF. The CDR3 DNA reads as TGCGCCAGCAGCTTGAATCCCAGATCCGGGGAGACCCAGTACTTC.

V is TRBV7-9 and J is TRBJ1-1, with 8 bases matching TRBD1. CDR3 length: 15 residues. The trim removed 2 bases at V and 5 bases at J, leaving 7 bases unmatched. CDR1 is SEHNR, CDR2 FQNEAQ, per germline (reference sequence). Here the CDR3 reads CASSLSGTGGTEAFF. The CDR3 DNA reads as TGTGCCAGCAGCTTATCCGGGACAGGTGGTACTGAAGCTTTCTTT.

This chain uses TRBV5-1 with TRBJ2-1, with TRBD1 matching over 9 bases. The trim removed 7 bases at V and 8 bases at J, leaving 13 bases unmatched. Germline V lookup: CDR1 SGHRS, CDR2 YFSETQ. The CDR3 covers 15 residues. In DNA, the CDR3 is TGCGCCAGCGGCCCCGGGGACAGGGATTTCGATGAGCAGTTCTTC. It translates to CASGPGDRDFDEQFF.

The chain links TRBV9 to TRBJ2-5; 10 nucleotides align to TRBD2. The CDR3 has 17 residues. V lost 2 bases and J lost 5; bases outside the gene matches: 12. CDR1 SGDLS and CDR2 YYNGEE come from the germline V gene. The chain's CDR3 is CASSVGRSGGARETQYF. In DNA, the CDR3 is TGTGCCAGCAGCGTTGGCCGAAGCGGGGGGGCGCGGGAGACCCAGTACTTC.

The CDR3 reads CASSQEGTAGNTIYF. In DNA, the CDR3 is TGCGCCAGCAGCCAAGAAGGGACAGCTGGAAACACCATATATTTT. The chain couples TRBV4-3 to TRBJ1-3; 7 nucleotides align to TRBD1. This CDR3 spans 15 amino acids. Germline V gene lookup returns CDR1 LGHNA and CDR2 YSLEER. V shed 0 bases, J shed 2 bases, and the junction held 1 base outside the gene matches.

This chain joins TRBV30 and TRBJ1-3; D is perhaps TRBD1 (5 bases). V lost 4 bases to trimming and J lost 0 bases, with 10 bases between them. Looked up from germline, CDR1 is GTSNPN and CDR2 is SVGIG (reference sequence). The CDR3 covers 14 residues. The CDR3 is CAWTRGSSGNTIYF. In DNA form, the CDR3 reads TGTGCCTGGACGCGGGGCTCCTCTGGAAACACCATATATTTT. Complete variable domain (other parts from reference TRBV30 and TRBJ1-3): SQTIHQWPATLVQPVGSPLSLECTVEGTSNPNLYWYRQAAGRGLQLLFYSVGIGQISSEVPQNLSASRPQDRQFILSSKKLLLSDSGFYLCAWTRGSSGNTIYFGEGSWLTVV.

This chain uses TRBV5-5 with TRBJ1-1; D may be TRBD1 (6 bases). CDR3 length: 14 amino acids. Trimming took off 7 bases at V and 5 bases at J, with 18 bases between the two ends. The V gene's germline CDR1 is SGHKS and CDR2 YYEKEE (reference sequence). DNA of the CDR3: TGTGCCAGCGTCTGGGGCCAGGGGAATACTGAAGCTTTCTTT. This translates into CASVWGQGNTEAFF.